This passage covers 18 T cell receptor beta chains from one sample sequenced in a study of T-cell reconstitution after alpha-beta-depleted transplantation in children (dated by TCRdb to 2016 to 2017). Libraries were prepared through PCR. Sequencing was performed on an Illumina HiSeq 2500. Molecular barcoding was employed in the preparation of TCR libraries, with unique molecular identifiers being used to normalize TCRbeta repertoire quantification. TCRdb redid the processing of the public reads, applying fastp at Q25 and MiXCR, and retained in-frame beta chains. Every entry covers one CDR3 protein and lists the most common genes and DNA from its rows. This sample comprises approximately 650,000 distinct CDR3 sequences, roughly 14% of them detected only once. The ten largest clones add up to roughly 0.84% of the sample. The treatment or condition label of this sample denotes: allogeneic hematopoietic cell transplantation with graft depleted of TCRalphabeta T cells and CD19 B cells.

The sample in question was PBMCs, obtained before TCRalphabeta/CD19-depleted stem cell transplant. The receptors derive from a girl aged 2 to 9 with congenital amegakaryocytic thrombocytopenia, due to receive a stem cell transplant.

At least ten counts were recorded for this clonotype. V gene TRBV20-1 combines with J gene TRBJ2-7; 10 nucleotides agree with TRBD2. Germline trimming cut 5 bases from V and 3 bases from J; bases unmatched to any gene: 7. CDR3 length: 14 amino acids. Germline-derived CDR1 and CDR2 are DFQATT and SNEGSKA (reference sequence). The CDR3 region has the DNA TGCAGTGCTTCCCTAGCGGGAGTGGACTACGAGCAGTACTTC. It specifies CSASLAGVDYEQYF.

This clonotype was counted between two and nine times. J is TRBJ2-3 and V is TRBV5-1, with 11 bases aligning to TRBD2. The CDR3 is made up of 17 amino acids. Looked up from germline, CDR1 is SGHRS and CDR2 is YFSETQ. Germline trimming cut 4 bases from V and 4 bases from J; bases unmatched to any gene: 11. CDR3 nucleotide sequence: TGCGCCAGCAGCAATGGGGCTAGCGGGAGGAGGGCAGATACGCAGTATTTT. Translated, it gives CASSNGASGRRADTQYF.

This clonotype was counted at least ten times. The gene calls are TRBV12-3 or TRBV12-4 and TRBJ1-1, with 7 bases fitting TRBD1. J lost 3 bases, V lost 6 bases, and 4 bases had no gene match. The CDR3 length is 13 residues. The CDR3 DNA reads TGTGCCAGCAGGCTAGACAGGGACACTGAAGCTTTCTTT. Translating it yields CASRLDRDTEAFF.

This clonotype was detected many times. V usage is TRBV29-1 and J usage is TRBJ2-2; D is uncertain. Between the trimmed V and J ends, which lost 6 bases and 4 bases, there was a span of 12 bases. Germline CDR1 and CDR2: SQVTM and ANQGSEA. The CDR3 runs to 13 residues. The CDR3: CSVARDPTGELFF. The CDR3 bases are TGCAGCGTGGCCCGTGATCCCACCGGGGAGCTGTTTTTT.

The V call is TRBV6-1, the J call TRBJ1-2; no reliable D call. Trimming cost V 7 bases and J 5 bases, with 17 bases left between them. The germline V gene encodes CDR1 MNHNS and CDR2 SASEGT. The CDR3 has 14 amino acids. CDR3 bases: TGTGCCAGCACCCAAAGATTAGTTGGTTATGGCTACACCTTC. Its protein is CASTQRLVGYGYTF.

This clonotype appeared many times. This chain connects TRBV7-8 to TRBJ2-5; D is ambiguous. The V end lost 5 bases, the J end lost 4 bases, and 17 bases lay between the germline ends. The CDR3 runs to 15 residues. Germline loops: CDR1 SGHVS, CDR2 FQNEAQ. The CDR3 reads CASSPWSKGRETQYF. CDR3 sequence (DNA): TGTGCCAGCAGCCCATGGTCGAAGGGTAGAGAGACCCAGTACTTC. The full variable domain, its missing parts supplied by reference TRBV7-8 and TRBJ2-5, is GAGVSQSPRYKVAKRGQDVALRCDPISGHVSLFWYQQALGQGPEFLTYFQNEAQLDKSGLPSDRFFAERPEGSVSTLKIQRTQQEDSAVYLCASSPWSKGRETQYFGPGTRLLVL.

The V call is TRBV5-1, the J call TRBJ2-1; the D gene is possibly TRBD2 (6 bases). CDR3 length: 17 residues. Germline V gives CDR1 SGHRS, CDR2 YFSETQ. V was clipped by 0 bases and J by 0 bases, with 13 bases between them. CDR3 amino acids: CASSLGLGISSYNEQFF. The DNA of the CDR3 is TGCGCCAGCAGCTTGGGACTAGGAATAAGCTCCTACAATGAGCAGTTCTTC.

In DNA, the CDR3 is TGTGCCAGCAGCCAAGGTCCAGGGGTGAAGACCCAGTACTTC. This sequence encodes CASSQGPGVKTQYF. The chain carries TRBV3-1 and TRBJ2-5; possible D gene TRBD1, 6 bases. The germline V gene encodes CDR1 LGHDT and CDR2 YNNKEL (reference sequence). There are 14 residues in the CDR3. Trimming cost V 1 base and J 6 bases, with 12 bases left between them.

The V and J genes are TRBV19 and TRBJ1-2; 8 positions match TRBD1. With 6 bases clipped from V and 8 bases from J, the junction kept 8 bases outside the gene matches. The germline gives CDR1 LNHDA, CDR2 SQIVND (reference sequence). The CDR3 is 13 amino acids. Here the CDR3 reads CASRLTGEDGYTF. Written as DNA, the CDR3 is TGTGCCAGTAGACTGACAGGGGAGGACGGCTACACCTTC.

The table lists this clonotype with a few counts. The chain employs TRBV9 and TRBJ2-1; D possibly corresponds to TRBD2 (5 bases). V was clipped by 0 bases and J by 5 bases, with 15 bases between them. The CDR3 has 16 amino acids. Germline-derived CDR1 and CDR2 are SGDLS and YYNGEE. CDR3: CASSVEAGLAHNEQFF. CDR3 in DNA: TGTGCCAGCAGCGTAGAAGCCGGCCTAGCCCACAATGAGCAGTTCTTC.

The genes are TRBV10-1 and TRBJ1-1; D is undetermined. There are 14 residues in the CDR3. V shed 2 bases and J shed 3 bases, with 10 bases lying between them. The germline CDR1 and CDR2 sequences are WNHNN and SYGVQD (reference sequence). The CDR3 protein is CASSEEGPDTEAFF. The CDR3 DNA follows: TGCGCCAGCAGTGAGGAGGGCCCGGACACTGAAGCTTTCTTT.

The CDR3 DNA reads TGTGCCAGCAGCTGGTCAGCCGGGTCTAGATACTACGAGCAGTACTTC. The encoded protein is CASSWSAGSRYYEQYF. This chain joins TRBV7-2 and TRBJ2-7; D is uncertain. The CDR3 has 16 amino acids. V was clipped by 4 bases and J by 3 bases, with 19 bases between them. The V gene's germline CDR1 is SGHTA and CDR2 FQGNSA.

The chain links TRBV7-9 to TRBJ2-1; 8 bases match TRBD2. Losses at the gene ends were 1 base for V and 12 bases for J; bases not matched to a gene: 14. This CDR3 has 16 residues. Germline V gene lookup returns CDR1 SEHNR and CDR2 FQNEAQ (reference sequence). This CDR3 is CASSLVGTRSYVGQFF. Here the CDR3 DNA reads TGTGCCAGCAGCTTAGTGGGGACTAGGAGTTACGTTGGGCAGTTCTTC.

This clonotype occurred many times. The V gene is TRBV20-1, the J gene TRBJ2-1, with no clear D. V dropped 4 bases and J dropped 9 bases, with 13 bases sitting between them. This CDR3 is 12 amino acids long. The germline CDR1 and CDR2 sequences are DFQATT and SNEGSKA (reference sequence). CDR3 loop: CSATRRSGEQFF. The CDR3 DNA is TGCAGTGCTACCCGTAGGTCTGGTGAGCAGTTCTTC.

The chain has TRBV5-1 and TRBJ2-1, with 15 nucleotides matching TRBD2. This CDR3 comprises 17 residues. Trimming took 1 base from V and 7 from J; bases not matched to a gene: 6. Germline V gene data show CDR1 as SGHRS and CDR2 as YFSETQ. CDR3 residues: CASSLTRTSGRGNEQFF. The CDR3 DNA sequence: TGCGCCAGCAGCTTGACCCGGACTAGCGGGAGGGGAAATGAGCAGTTCTTC.

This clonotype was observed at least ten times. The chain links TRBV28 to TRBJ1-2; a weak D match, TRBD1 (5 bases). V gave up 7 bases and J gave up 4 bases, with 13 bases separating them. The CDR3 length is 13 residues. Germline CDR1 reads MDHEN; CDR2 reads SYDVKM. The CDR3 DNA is TGTGCCAGCACCCGCGGAGGGGCCTATGGCTACACCTTC. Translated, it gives CASTRGGAYGYTF.

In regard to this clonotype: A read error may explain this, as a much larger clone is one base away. CDR3: CASSLVLSDTQHF. CDR3 DNA: TGCGCCAGCAGCTTGGTACTTTCAGATACGCAGCATTTT. The chain carries TRBV5-1 and TRBJ2-3; D gene unclear. Near its end, the DNA agrees better with TRBJ1-5, so the J call may be wrong. The CDR3 contains 13 residues. Germline V gene sequence: CDR1 SGHRS, CDR2 YFSETQ.

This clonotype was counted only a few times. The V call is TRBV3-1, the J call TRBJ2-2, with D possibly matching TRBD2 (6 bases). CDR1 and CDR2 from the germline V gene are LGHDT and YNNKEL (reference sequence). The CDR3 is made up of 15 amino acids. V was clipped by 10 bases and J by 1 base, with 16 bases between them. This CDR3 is CATTSGTGNTGELFF. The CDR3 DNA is TGTGCCACCACTTCCGGGACTGGGAACACCGGGGAGCTGTTTTTT.